What follows are 27 T cell receptor beta chains derived from one specimen sequenced in a study of T-cell memory formation after mild COVID-19. In TCRdb, the 5' RACE reads were re-called with MiXCR into one record per CDR3 protein. The sample shows 260,000 or so distinct CDR3 sequences, approximately 16% of them seen only once. Input material: PBMCs or a T cell subset sorted from them (not recorded which). These receptors originate from a man aged 18 to 29 who had mild COVID-19 (a few samples of this study predate the infection). Cell type and time point are not known.

The J gene is TRBJ2-5, the V gene TRBV10-2, with D unclear. The germline V gene encodes CDR1 WSHSY and CDR2 SAAADI. Trimming left V 2 bases short and J 4 bases short, with 14 bases between. CDR3 length: 15 residues. Here the CDR3 reads CASSEEVGYGETQYF. The CDR3 DNA sequence: TGCGCCAGCAGTGAGGAGGTGGGGTACGGAGAGACCCAGTACTTC.

J is TRBJ2-5 and V is TRBV2; TRBD1 is a possible D gene (5 bases). This CDR3 contains 13 residues. Germline V CDR1 and CDR2: SNHLY, FYNNEI. Trimming took 7 bases from V and 3 from J, leaving 12 bases between them. CDR3 DNA: TGTGCCAGCACCAGCTCAGGGAAAGAGACCCAGTACTTC. This codes for CASTSSGKETQYF.

This chain links TRBV6-5 with TRBJ1-5; no clear D. The CDR3 is made up of 14 amino acids. Germline CDR1 reads MNHEY; CDR2 reads SVGAGI. V lost 2 bases and J lost 2, with 7 bases in between. Here the CDR3 reads CASSYRLGNQPQHF. DNA of the CDR3: TGTGCCAGCAGTTACCGGTTGGGCAATCAGCCCCAGCATTTT.

This clonotype was seen more than once but under ten times. The chain employs TRBV11-2 and TRBJ2-1; the match to TRBD1 covers 9 bases. After removal of 3 bases from V and 7 bases from J, the junction contained 4 bases not matched to a gene. The germline V gene encodes CDR1 SGHAT and CDR2 FQNNGV. CDR3 length: 14 residues. The CDR3 DNA reads as TGTGCCAGCAGCTTGCGAGACAGGGGGAATGAGCAGTTCTTC. Translating it yields CASSLRDRGNEQFF. Using reference TRBV11-2 and TRBJ2-1 for the parts outside the CDR3, the full variable domain is EAGVAQSPRYKIIEKRQSVAFWCNPISGHATLYWYQQILGQGPKLLIQFQNNGVVDDSQLPKDRFSAERLKGVDSTLKIQPAKLEDSAVYLCASSLRDRGNEQFFGPGTRLTVL.

This clonotype has just a few counts. The genes are TRBV10-3 and TRBJ2-7, with TRBD2 as a possible D gene (6 bases). The ends were cut back, 11 bases at V and 0 bases at J, with 14 bases in the middle. The CDR3 is 13 amino acids. From germline, CDR1 is ENHRY and CDR2 SYGVKD. The CDR3 region is CAAQAGSSYEQYV. The CDR3 bases are TGTGCCGCACAGGCGGGGAGCTCCTACGAGCAGTACGTC.

A few counts support this clonotype. The V and J genes are TRBV7-9 and TRBJ2-5; unclear D gene. Between the trimmed V and J ends, which lost 1 base and 1 base, there was a span of 13 bases. Per the germline V gene, CDR1 is SEHNR and CDR2 is FQNEAQ (reference sequence). This CDR3 region has 16 residues. DNA of the CDR3: TGTGCCAGCAGCTTAGGGGCCAGTGGGGTCCAAGAGACCCAGTACTTC. This codes for CASSLGASGVQETQYF.

This clonotype was seen only a few times. The chain has TRBV4-1 and TRBJ2-3, with D possibly being TRBD2 (6 bases). Germline-derived CDR1 and CDR2 are MGHRA and YSYEKL. The CDR3 covers 15 residues. The V end lost 0 bases, the J end lost 4 bases, and 11 bases lay between the germline ends. CDR3 sequence: CASSQEAAGPDTQYF. The DNA for the CDR3 is TGCGCCAGCAGCCAAGAGGCAGCGGGCCCAGATACGCAGTATTTT.

The V gene is TRBV5-1, the J gene TRBJ2-7; TRBD2 is a possible D gene (5 bases). Trimming took off 5 bases at V and 5 bases at J, with 14 bases between the two ends. From germline, CDR1 is SGHRS and CDR2 YFSETQ. This CDR3 is 13 amino acids long. The CDR3 loop reads CASRPHGGDEQYF. In nucleotides, the CDR3 is TGCGCCAGCAGACCACACGGAGGCGACGAGCAGTACTTC.

This clonotype was observed a few times. CDR3 bases: TGTGCCAGCAGCCCAAGACTAGCGGCCCTCCCTGGGACAGATACGCAGTATTTT. Amino acids: CASSPRLAALPGTDTQYF. The chain carries TRBV6-2 or TRBV6-3 and TRBJ2-3; TRBD2 matches at 9 bases. With 6 bases clipped from V and 3 bases from J, the junction kept 16 bases outside the gene matches. CDR3 length equals 18 residues. Germline V gene sequence: CDR1 MNHEY, CDR2 SVGEGT.

This clonotype has just a few counts. This chain connects TRBV9 to TRBJ2-5; no reliable D call. V gave up 3 bases and J gave up 2 bases, with 11 bases separating them. The CDR3 consists of 14 residues. The germline CDR1 and CDR2 sequences are SGDLS and YYNGEE. CDR3 loop: CASSAQQLQETQYF. The CDR3 DNA is TGTGCCAGCAGCGCGCAACAGCTACAAGAGACCCAGTACTTC.

This clonotype was detected only a few times. The chain links TRBV5-5 to TRBJ1-1; D might be TRBD1 (5 bases). Trimming took 7 bases from V and 1 from J, leaving 11 bases between them. The CDR3 covers 13 residues. Germline V gene sequence: CDR1 SGHKS, CDR2 YYEKEE (reference sequence). The DNA of the CDR3 is TGTGCCAGCGCCCTCGGGGGGAACACTGAAGCTTTCTTT. The encoded protein is CASALGGNTEAFF.

There are a few counts of this clonotype. J is TRBJ2-7 and V is TRBV12-3 or TRBV12-4, with 7 bases matching TRBD1. The CDR3 consists of 13 residues. Trimming cost V 6 bases and J 2 bases; bases outside gene matches: 4. The CDR3: CASRLTGAYEQYV. CDR3 sequence (DNA): TGTGCCAGCAGACTAACAGGGGCCTACGAGCAGTACGTC.

The V gene is TRBV30, the J gene TRBJ2-2, with D perhaps TRBD1 or TRBD2 (6 bases each). The CDR3 has 13 residues. The germline V gene encodes CDR1 GTSNPN and CDR2 SVGIG (reference sequence). V lost 0 bases and J 6 bases, leaving 8 bases between the germline ends. DNA for the CDR3: TGTGCCTGGAGTGTACGGGGGCCCGGGGAGCTGTTTTTT. It specifies CAWSVRGPGELFF.

This clonotype has only a few counts. The chain recombines TRBV7-6 with TRBJ2-2; D remains unclear. Germline V CDR1 and CDR2: SGHVS, FNYEAQ. Trimming removed 8 bases from V and 7 bases from J, with 17 bases in between. This CDR3 contains 14 residues. The CDR3 spells CASCSLVGIGELFF. The CDR3 DNA is TGTGCCAGCTGTAGCCTGGTTGGGATCGGGGAGCTGTTTTTT.

The chain links TRBV29-1 to TRBJ2-7; D is unclear. The CDR3 consists of 11 residues. The V gene's germline CDR1 is SQVTM and CDR2 ANQGSEA. Between the trimmed V and J ends, which lost 7 bases and 0 bases, there was a span of 7 bases. This CDR3 reads CSGRTSYEQYF. In nucleotides, the CDR3 is TGCAGCGGAAGGACCTCCTACGAGCAGTACTTC.

The J gene is TRBJ2-7, the V gene TRBV9, with D tentatively TRBD1 or TRBD2 (5 bases each). The V gene lost 4 bases and the J gene lost 0 bases, with 14 bases spanning the gap. Germline-derived CDR1 and CDR2 are SGDLS and YYNGEE. The CDR3 totals 15 residues. CDR3 in DNA: TGTGCCAGCAGCAGCCGGGACCGGAGCTCCTACGAGCAGTACTTC. Translation: CASSSRDRSSYEQYF.

V gene TRBV29-1 combines with J gene TRBJ2-7; D is possibly TRBD1 or TRBD2 (6 bases each). Germline V lookup: CDR1 SQVTM, CDR2 ANQGSEA. With 4 bases removed from V and 4 bases from J, the gap between germline ends came to 17 bases. This CDR3 has 14 amino acids. CDR3 in amino acids: CSVVGLGGHYEQYF. The DNA for the CDR3 is TGCAGCGTTGTGGGTCTGGGGGGACATTACGAGCAGTACTTC.

Only a few counts were recorded for this clonotype. The rearrangement links TRBV7-2 to TRBJ1-5; D not certain. Trimming shortened V by 4 bases and J by 7 bases, and 11 bases separated the two germline ends. The CDR3 runs 13 residues. Germline V gene sequence: CDR1 SGHTA, CDR2 FQGNSA. The CDR3 spells CASSSLGVQPQHF. The CDR3, as DNA: TGTGCCAGCAGCTCCTTGGGTGTGCAGCCCCAGCATTTT.

This clonotype occurred once. The chain joins TRBV5-1 to TRBJ1-2; 7 bases agree with TRBD1. This CDR3 spans 13 amino acids. The trim removed 1 base at V and 8 bases at J, leaving 5 bases unmatched. CDR1 SGHRS and CDR2 YFSETQ come from the germline V gene. CDR3 DNA: TGCGCCAGCAGCTTGTTCACAGGGGAGGGCTACACCTTC. This translates into CASSLFTGEGYTF.

J is TRBJ2-7 and V is TRBV19; 7 positions match TRBD2. The V gene's germline CDR1 is LNHDA and CDR2 SQIVND (reference sequence). The length of the CDR3 is 15 residues. Trimming at V came to 3 bases and at J to 3 bases, leaving 8 bases not matched to a gene. CDR3 loop: CASSIEKAGDYEQYF. As DNA, the CDR3 is TGTGCCAGTAGTATTGAGAAGGCGGGAGACTACGAGCAGTACTTC.

This clonotype occurred a few times. The CDR3 coding sequence is TGTGCCAGCAGTGAAATGTTTCGACAGGGAAAGGTCTACACCTTC. This codes for CASSEMFRQGKVYTF. This sequence joins TRBV25-1 and TRBJ1-2; TRBD1 matches at 7 bases. CDR1 and CDR2 (germline): MGHDK, SYGVNS. V was pared by 2 bases and J by 10 bases, with 13 bases of the junction left unmatched. The CDR3 spans 15 residues.

V is TRBV9 and J is TRBJ1-2, with 7 bases that match TRBD1. Per germline, CDR1 SGDLS and CDR2 YYNGEE. Trimming at V came to 5 bases and at J to 2 bases, leaving 9 bases not matched to a gene. The CDR3 extends over 15 amino acids. The CDR3 here is CASRREGAGNYGYTF. Here the CDR3 DNA reads TGTGCCAGCAGACGAGAGGGGGCAGGGAACTATGGCTACACCTTC.

This clonotype turned up a few times. The chain has TRBV20-1 and TRBJ1-1, with unresolved D. The CDR3 has 14 residues. Trimming shortened V by 0 bases and J by 0 bases, and 8 bases separated the two germline ends. CDR1 is DFQATT and CDR2 is SNEGSKA in the germline V gene (reference sequence). CDR3 residues: CSARDLRVNTEAFF. CDR3 DNA: TGCAGTGCTAGAGATCTGAGGGTGAACACTGAAGCTTTCTTT.

There are many counts of this clonotype. CDR3 nucleotide sequence: TGCGCCAGCAGCTTGAGGACCTCCACTGCCGAGCAGTACTTC. Protein product: CASSLRTSTAEQYF. This rearrangement joins TRBV5-1 to TRBJ2-7; D gene uncertain. V was clipped by 1 base and J by 6 bases, with 14 bases between them. Germline assignment: CDR1 SGHRS and CDR2 YFSETQ. This CDR3 has 14 residues.

The V gene is TRBV24-1, the J gene TRBJ2-1; TRBD1 matches 9 bases. Per germline, CDR1 KGHDR and CDR2 SFDVKD. V was pared by 3 bases and J by 7 bases, with 6 bases of the junction left unmatched. The CDR3 contains 15 residues. Here the CDR3 reads CATSDPRTGDNEQFF. The CDR3 DNA reads as TGTGCCACCAGTGATCCTCGGACAGGGGATAATGAGCAGTTCTTC.

This clonotype appeared a few times. The CDR3 DNA reads as TGTGCCACCAGTGATTCATCGGGGGCGGGCGAGCAGTACTTC. Translated: CATSDSSGAGEQYF. This sequence joins TRBV24-1 and TRBJ2-7, with D perhaps TRBD1 or TRBD2 (6 bases each). Germline values: CDR1 KGHDR, CDR2 SFDVKD. Deletions cut 2 bases from V and 6 bases from J, with 13 bases between. The CDR3 sequence is 14 residues long.

This clonotype was observed at least ten times. CDR3 nucleotides: TGTGCCAGCAGCCAAGCCCCCCGGAGACTAGCGGGGGGCCGGAATACGCAGTATTTT. Amino acid sequence: CASSQAPRRLAGGRNTQYF. The rearrangement links TRBV14 to TRBJ2-3; 13 bases are a match to TRBD2. This CDR3 comprises 19 residues. V was clipped by 1 base and J by 7 bases; unmatched bases: 14. CDR1 and CDR2 (germline): SGHDN, FVKESK.